The 31 T cell receptor beta chains given below trace back to one sample, sequenced in a study of T cells in localized non-small cell lung cancer (dated by TCRdb to between 2020 and 2021). The receptor library was made with the immunoSEQ multiplex PCR assay. The immuneACCESS repertoire file appears here via TCRdb, limited to in-frame rearrangements. These files lack a portion of the clones; in checked studies, under half of the deficit traces to unresolved V genes, and the cause of the others is not known. In all, the sample holds approximately 100,000 clones, and roughly 88% of those were seen once. Roughly 4% of the sample is held by the ten biggest clonotypes. The sequences come from PBMCs, collected before any cancer treatment. These receptors all stem from a woman aged 40-70 years with stage II squamous cell lung carcinoma.

V is TRBV5-4 and J is TRBJ1-2; D gene unclear. The CDR3 sequence is 14 residues long. Germline V gene data show CDR1 as SGHNT and CDR2 as YYREEE (reference sequence). V lost 6 bases and J lost 4, with 16 bases in between. The DNA for the CDR3 is TGTGCCAGCACCCATCTGGAGGTCAGCTATGGCTACACCTTC. Amino acids: CASTHLEVSYGYTF.

V gene TRBV13 combines with J gene TRBJ2-3; 11 bases are a match to TRBD2. Trimming cost V 1 base and J 6 bases; bases outside gene matches: 12. The CDR3 consists of 18 residues. The germline gives CDR1 PRHDT, CDR2 FYEKMQ (reference sequence). CDR3 in amino acids: CASSLASPLAGGPDTQYF. As DNA, the CDR3 is TGTGCCAGCAGCTTAGCATCCCCTCTAGCGGGAGGACCTGATACGCAGTATTTT. Full variable domain (outside the CDR3, taken from reference TRBV13 and TRBJ2-3): AAGVIQSPRHLIKEKRETATLKCYPIPRHDTVYWYQQGPGQDPQFLISFYEKMQSDKGSIPDRFSAQQFSDYHSELNMSSLELGDSALYFCASSLASPLAGGPDTQYFGPGTRLTVL.

The chain combines TRBV9 with TRBJ1-1; D is ambiguous. CDR1 and CDR2 from the germline V gene are SGDLS and YYNGEE. V dropped 2 bases and J dropped 6 bases, with 11 bases sitting between them. CDR3 length: 13 residues. In DNA form, the CDR3 reads TGTGCCAGCAGCGTCGCGGAATACGCTGAAGCTTTCTTT. Amino acid sequence: CASSVAEYAEAFF. Complete variable domain (other parts from reference TRBV9 and TRBJ1-1): DSGVTQTPKHLITATGQRVTLRCSPRSGDLSVYWYQQSLDQGLQFLIQYYNGEERAKGNILERFSAQQFPDLHSELNLSSLELGDSALYFCASSVAEYAEAFFGQGTRLTVV.

This sequence joins TRBV7-9 and TRBJ1-1, with D unresolved. This CDR3 contains 14 residues. The V gene's germline CDR1 is SEHNR and CDR2 FQNEAQ (reference sequence). V was shortened by 0 bases and J by 10 bases, with 15 bases between the two germline ends. This chain's CDR3 is CASSLATGPRVAFF. The DNA of the CDR3 is TGTGCCAGCAGCTTAGCCACCGGACCCCGAGTAGCTTTCTTT.

The V gene is TRBV5-1, the J gene TRBJ2-5; the match to TRBD2 covers 10 bases. The CDR3 runs 16 residues. Germline V lookup: CDR1 SGHRS, CDR2 YFSETQ. The V and J ends lost 0 bases and 1 base, in that order; junction bases with no gene match: 3. The DNA of the CDR3 is TGCGCCAGCAGCTTGGCTAGCGGGGGCCCCCAAGAGACCCAGTACTTC. This translates into CASSLASGGPQETQYF. Based on the CDR3 plus reference TRBV5-1 and TRBJ2-5, the full variable domain is KAGVTQTPRYLIKTRGQQVTLSCSPISGHRSVSWYQQTPGQGLQFLFEYFSETQRNKGNFPGRFSGRQFSNSRSEMNVSTLELGDSALYLCASSLASGGPQETQYFGPGTRLLVL.

The J gene is TRBJ1-2, the V gene TRBV25-1, with D tentatively TRBD1 (5 bases). The V gene's germline CDR1 is MGHDK and CDR2 SYGVNS. Trimming shortened V by 6 bases and J by 4 bases, and 12 bases separated the two germline ends. This CDR3 is built from 13 residues. The CDR3 region has the DNA TGTGCCAGCAGGACAAAGCAGGGCTATGGCTACACCTTC. This sequence encodes CASRTKQGYGYTF.

The genes are TRBV27 and TRBJ1-1; D possibly corresponds to TRBD1 (6 bases). Germline V gene lookup returns CDR1 MNHEY and CDR2 SMNVEV (reference sequence). This CDR3 is built from 14 residues. V lost 6 bases and J 2 bases, leaving 13 bases between the germline ends. The CDR3 protein is CASRAGTLNTEAFF. The CDR3 bases are TGTGCCAGCAGAGCTGGGACACTCAACACTGAAGCTTTCTTT.

V gene TRBV7-9 combines with J gene TRBJ2-6; D not resolved. Trimming removed 1 base at V and 3 bases at J, with 10 bases between. This CDR3 is 16 amino acids long. From germline, CDR1 is SEHNR and CDR2 FQNEAQ (reference sequence). DNA for the CDR3: TGTGCCAGCAGCTTAGGCCCCTCGGGTGGGGCCAACGTCCTGACTTTC. Protein: CASSLGPSGGANVLTF.

This sequence joins TRBV5-1 and TRBJ1-1; no reliable D call. The germline V gene has CDR1 SGHRS and CDR2 YFSETQ. Trimming left V 1 base short and J 3 bases short, with 7 bases between. The CDR3 loop spans 13 amino acids. CDR3 nucleotide sequence: TGCGCCAGCAGCTTGTCCTATCACACTGAAGCTTTCTTT. It yields the protein CASSLSYHTEAFF. Complete variable domain (other parts from reference TRBV5-1 and TRBJ1-1): KAGVTQTPRYLIKTRGQQVTLSCSPISGHRSVSWYQQTPGQGLQFLFEYFSETQRNKGNFPGRFSGRQFSNSRSEMNVSTLELGDSALYLCASSLSYHTEAFFGQGTRLTVV.

J is TRBJ1-4 and V is TRBV19, with D hard to call. Trimming took 4 bases from V and 3 from J, leaving 12 bases between them. Germline values: CDR1 LNHDA, CDR2 SQIVND (reference sequence). This CDR3 spans 15 amino acids. The CDR3 loop reads CASSSQWEANEKLFF. The CDR3 coding sequence is TGTGCCAGTAGTAGTCAGTGGGAGGCTAATGAAAAACTGTTTTTT.

The CDR3 DNA reads TGTGCCAGCAGCTTAGCGAGCGTGACAGGAAATGAAAAACTGTTTTTT. The encoded protein is CASSLASVTGNEKLFF. The V and J genes are TRBV7-9 and TRBJ1-4; tentative D call: TRBD1 (6 bases). Per the germline V gene, CDR1 is SEHNR and CDR2 is FQNEAQ (reference sequence). Trimming left V 0 bases short and J 5 bases short, with 13 bases between. The CDR3 extends over 16 amino acids.

This chain connects TRBV5-5 to TRBJ2-2; D call uncertain. The CDR3 totals 14 residues. The V gene lost 4 bases and the J gene lost 6 bases, with 13 bases spanning the gap. From germline, CDR1 is SGHKS and CDR2 YYEKEE (reference sequence). CDR3 bases: TGTGCCAGCAGCCCATGGATTTGGCCCGGGGAGCTGTTTTTT. Translated: CASSPWIWPGELFF. Drawing the rest from reference TRBV5-5 and TRBJ2-2, the complete variable domain is DAGVTQSPTHLIKTRGQQVTLRCSPISGHKSVSWYQQVLGQGPQFIFQYYEKEERGRGNFPDRFSARQFPNYSSELNVNALLLGDSALYLCASSPWIWPGELFFGEGSRLTVL.

This chain connects TRBV6-4 to TRBJ1-2; no reliable D call. Per germline, CDR1 MRHNA and CDR2 SNTAGT. Trimming pared 3 bases from V and 0 bases from J, leaving 8 bases between. CDR3 length equals 14 residues. CDR3 sequence reads: CASSEDGTNYGYTF. The DNA for the CDR3 is TGTGCCAGCAGTGAAGACGGGACTAACTATGGCTACACCTTC.

This clone was observed a single time. This chain uses TRBV7-9 with TRBJ2-7; D ambiguous. The V end lost 6 bases, the J end lost 2 bases, and 17 bases lay between the germline ends. The CDR3 totals 15 residues. In germline, CDR1 is SEHNR, CDR2 FQNEAQ (reference sequence). For the CDR3, the DNA is TGTGCCAGCAGTCCCCCGGGCTACCAGGCCTACGAGCAGTACTTC. Translated: CASSPPGYQAYEQYF.

The chain couples TRBV19 to TRBJ1-1; perhaps TRBD1 as D (6 bases). The V end was cut by 0 bases, the J end by 3 bases, with 20 bases between. Germline V CDR1 and CDR2: LNHDA, SQIVND (reference sequence). The CDR3 runs 18 residues. CDR3 protein: CASSIDRSQGLQDTEAFF. DNA for the CDR3: TGTGCCAGTAGTATAGATCGGAGTCAGGGGTTGCAGGACACTGAAGCTTTCTTT.

This chain joins TRBV5-4 and TRBJ2-2; possibly TRBD2 for D (6 bases). Germline CDR1 reads SGHNT; CDR2 reads YYREEE (reference sequence). V was trimmed by 4 bases and J by 0 bases, leaving 10 bases between them. The CDR3 loop spans 15 amino acids. CDR3 amino acids: CASSPGDSNTGELFF. CDR3 bases: TGTGCCAGCAGCCCGGGGGATTCGAACACCGGGGAGCTGTTTTTT.

The V gene is TRBV7-2, the J gene TRBJ2-3; 9 bases map to TRBD1. Germline-derived CDR1 and CDR2 are SGHTA and FQGNSA. Losses at the gene ends were 10 bases for V and 10 bases for J; bases not matched to a gene: 15. The CDR3 loop spans 14 amino acids. The CDR3 DNA is TGTGCCACCTCGCCGGGGGACAGGGACACCCCGCAGTATTTT. Translating gives CATSPGDRDTPQYF. The full variable domain, completed using reference TRBV7-2 and TRBJ2-3, is GAGVSQSPSNKVTEKGKDVELRCDPISGHTALYWYRQSLGQGLEFLIYFQGNSAPDKSGLPSDRFSAERTGGSVSTLTIQRTQQEDSAVYLCATSPGDRDTPQYFGPGTRLTVL.

This clone occurred a few times. The genes are TRBV6-5 and TRBJ2-7, with 11 positions matching TRBD1. CDR3 length: 14 residues. V dropped 5 bases and J dropped 2; count of bases not matched to a gene: 2. Germline CDR1 MNHEY, CDR2 SVGAGI. CDR3 DNA: TGTGCCAGCAGTAGGACAGGGGGCCCCTACGAGCAGTACTTC. Translation gives CASSRTGGPYEQYF.

This chain uses TRBV2 with TRBJ2-7, with D tentatively TRBD1 (5 bases). V gave up 8 bases and J gave up 6 bases, with 8 bases separating them. Looked up from germline, CDR1 is SNHLY and CDR2 is FYNNEI. This CDR3 spans 10 amino acids. The CDR3: CASVGAEQYF. CDR3 sequence (DNA): TGTGCCAGCGTAGGGGCCGAGCAGTACTTC.

The rearrangement uses TRBV5-1 and TRBJ2-2; D may be TRBD1 (5 bases). This CDR3 region has 17 residues. Trimming took 1 base from V and 4 from J, leaving 17 bases between them. Germline V gene sequence: CDR1 SGHRS, CDR2 YFSETQ. The CDR3 spells CASSLPAAGPGTGELFF. CDR3 nucleotides: TGCGCCAGCAGCTTGCCGGCGGCAGGGCCGGGCACCGGGGAGCTGTTTTTT. Full variable domain (missing parts from reference TRBV5-1 and TRBJ2-2): KAGVTQTPRYLIKTRGQQVTLSCSPISGHRSVSWYQQTPGQGLQFLFEYFSETQRNKGNFPGRFSGRQFSNSRSEMNVSTLELGDSALYLCASSLPAAGPGTGELFFGEGSRLTVL.

V gene TRBV4-2 combines with J gene TRBJ1-3, with no clear D. Trimming stripped 0 bases from V and 1 base from J, with 13 bases between. The CDR3 sequence is 17 residues long. The V gene's germline CDR1 is LGHNA and CDR2 YNFKEQ. The CDR3 bases are TGTGCCAGCAGCCAAGATCCCAGGACGGAGTCTGGAAACACCATATATTTT. It translates to CASSQDPRTESGNTIYF.

V gene TRBV5-4 combines with J gene TRBJ1-1; D call uncertain. CDR1 is SGHNT and CDR2 is YYREEE in the germline V gene (reference sequence). Trimming cost V 6 bases and J 1 base, with 10 bases left between them. This CDR3 contains 13 residues. CDR3 in DNA: TGTGCCAGCACCAGACCGCAGAACACTGAAGCTTTCTTT. This encodes CASTRPQNTEAFF.

Only one count was recorded for this clone. The V gene is TRBV25-1, the J gene TRBJ2-1; TRBD2 aligns across 10 bases. The V gene end was trimmed by 4 bases and the J gene end by 6 bases; junction bases not matched to a gene: 15. CDR3 length: 18 residues. In germline, CDR1 is MGHDK, CDR2 SYGVNS. The CDR3 sequence: CASSARLAGVRMVNEQFF. The CDR3 DNA reads as TGTGCCAGCAGTGCCCGCCTAGCGGGAGTTCGAATGGTCAATGAGCAGTTCTTC.

The chain has TRBV19 and TRBJ1-1; D is undetermined. Germline values: CDR1 LNHDA, CDR2 SQIVND (reference sequence). V was pared by 6 bases and J by 5 bases, with 13 bases between. This CDR3 has 13 amino acids. The CDR3 DNA reads as TGTGCCAGTAGGACGATGAGGGATACTGAAGCTTTCTTT. Translating gives CASRTMRDTEAFF.

The chain recombines TRBV19 with TRBJ1-4; D is ambiguous. The germline V gene has CDR1 LNHDA and CDR2 SQIVND (reference sequence). V was shortened by 1 base and J by 6 bases, with 12 bases between the two germline ends. This CDR3 is built from 15 residues. CDR3 in amino acids: CASSIATAPHEKLFF. In DNA, the CDR3 is TGTGCCAGTAGTATAGCGACGGCCCCCCATGAAAAACTGTTTTTT.

Remarks on this clone: Within the sample, other DNA sequences also encode this same CDR3. This chain connects TRBV5-1 to TRBJ1-2; TRBD1 agrees at 8 bases. Per the germline V gene, CDR1 is SGHRS and CDR2 is YFSETQ. Trimming took 0 bases from V and 2 from J; bases not matched to a gene: 0. The length of the CDR3 is 14 residues. The CDR3 nucleotides are TGCGCCAGCAGCTTGGGACAGGGGAACTATGGCTACACCTTC. It yields the protein CASSLGQGNYGYTF.

This clone was seen once. V gene TRBV5-1 combines with J gene TRBJ1-1; possible D gene TRBD1, 5 bases. Per the germline V gene, CDR1 is SGHRS and CDR2 is YFSETQ. The ends were cut back, 0 bases at V and 8 bases at J, with 14 bases in the middle. This CDR3 contains 14 residues. The CDR3 region is CASSLGGAAIEAFF. CDR3 DNA: TGCGCCAGCAGCTTGGGAGGGGCGGCAATAGAAGCTTTCTTT.

The rearrangement links TRBV5-1 to TRBJ2-2; TRBD2 aligns across 13 bases. Germline V gene lookup returns CDR1 SGHRS and CDR2 YFSETQ. The CDR3 totals 15 residues. Trimming removed 4 bases from V and 5 bases from J; junction bases left unmatched: 2. CDR3 sequence: CASSTGLAGTGELFF. DNA of the CDR3: TGCGCCAGCAGCACGGGACTAGCGGGGACCGGGGAGCTGTTTTTT.

As concerns this clone: An end of the junction does not agree with germline; a read error may underlie this. This sequence joins TRBV20-1 and TRBJ1-2, with D unclear. The germline gives CDR1 DFQATT, CDR2 SNEGSKA (reference sequence). The CDR3 extends over 11 amino acids. The CDR3 is CSASSLDGYTF. The CDR3 DNA is TGCAGCGCTAGCTCGTTGGATGGCTACACCTTC.

This sequence joins TRBV7-2 and TRBJ2-2; the D is unclear. The CDR3 is 15 residues long. From germline, CDR1 is SGHTA and CDR2 FQGNSA. Trimming took off 6 bases at V and 4 bases at J, with 15 bases between the two ends. CDR3 nucleotides: TGTGCCAGCAGTTCCGACCCGACGGGCACCGGGGAGCTGTTTTTT. Encoded protein: CASSSDPTGTGELFF.

The V gene is TRBV19, the J gene TRBJ1-5; TRBD1 agrees at 7 bases. J was trimmed by 5 bases and V by 1 base; bases with no gene match: 5. This CDR3 is built from 15 residues. Germline-derived CDR1 and CDR2 are LNHDA and SQIVND (reference sequence). CDR3 residues: CASSIVGQAYQPQHF. The DNA for the CDR3 is TGTGCCAGTAGTATAGTTGGACAGGCCTATCAGCCCCAGCATTTT.